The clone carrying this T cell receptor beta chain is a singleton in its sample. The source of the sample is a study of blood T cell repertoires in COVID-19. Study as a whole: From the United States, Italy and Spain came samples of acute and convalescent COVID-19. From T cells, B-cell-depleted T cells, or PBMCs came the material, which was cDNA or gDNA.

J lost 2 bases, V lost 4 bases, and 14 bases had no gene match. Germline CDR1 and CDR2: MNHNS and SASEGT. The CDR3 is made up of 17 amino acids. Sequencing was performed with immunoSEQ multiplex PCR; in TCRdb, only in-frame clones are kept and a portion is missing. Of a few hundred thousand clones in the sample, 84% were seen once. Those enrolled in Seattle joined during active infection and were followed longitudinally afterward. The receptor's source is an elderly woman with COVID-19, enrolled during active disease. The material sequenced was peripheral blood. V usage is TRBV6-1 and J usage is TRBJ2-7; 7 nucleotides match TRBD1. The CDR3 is CASSGANRGSWTYEQYV. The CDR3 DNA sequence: TGTGCCAGCAGTGGGGCCAACAGGGGAAGTTGGACCTACGAGCAGTACGTC.